Presented here are 9 T cell receptor beta chains from one specimen sequenced in a study of OX40 agonist ivuxolimab in advanced cancers. The data were produced by immunoSEQ multiplex PCR, yet TCRdb's version contains in-frame clones alone and is incomplete. The repertoire holds roughly 64,000 clones, with 84% as singletons. This specimen consisted of CD4+ or CD8+ T cells sorted from blood, obtained in a trial of the OX40 agonist ivuxolimab. The receptors were sampled from an adult with an advanced solid tumor such as melanoma, head and neck, liver or kidney cancer.

V usage is TRBV5-4 and J usage is TRBJ1-2; 8 nucleotides agree with TRBD1. V shed 2 bases, J shed 4 bases, and the junction held 4 bases outside the gene matches. The germline CDR1 and CDR2 sequences are SGHNT and YYREEE (reference sequence). The CDR3 runs 14 residues. The CDR3 here is CASSFPTGVYGYTF. CDR3 coding DNA: TGTGCCAGCAGCTTCCCGACAGGGGTCTATGGCTACACCTTC.

In the case of this clone: Germline and junction disagree at one end, which may indicate a read error. The chain combines TRBV18 with TRBJ2-3; D ambiguous. CDR1 and CDR2 from the germline V gene are KGHSH and LQKENI. This CDR3 comprises 16 residues. The CDR3 here is CASSPPPALCTDTQYF. The CDR3 nucleotides are TGTGCCAGCTCACCCCCCCCCGCGCTATGCACGGATACGCAGTATTTT.

The chain's CDR3 is CASSLVGLAGMGEQFF. DNA of the CDR3: TGTGCCAGCAGCTTAGTGGGACTAGCGGGTATGGGTGAGCAGTTCTTC. The chain employs TRBV7-2 and TRBJ2-1, with 12 bases fitting TRBD2. With 1 base clipped from V and 9 bases from J, the junction kept 7 bases outside the gene matches. This CDR3 region has 16 residues. Germline values: CDR1 SGHTA, CDR2 FQGNSA.

This clone has just one count. The V and J genes are TRBV11-2 and TRBJ1-3, with TRBD1 identical over 7 bases. Unmatched junction bases numbered 5, after V lost 6 bases and J lost 6 bases. From germline, CDR1 is SGHAT and CDR2 FQNNGV. This CDR3 region has 13 residues. CDR3 sequence: CASRLTGVNTIYF. DNA of the CDR3: TGTGCCAGCAGACTCACAGGGGTAAACACCATATATTTT.

The J gene is TRBJ2-7, the V gene TRBV15; 8 positions match TRBD2. V was clipped by 0 bases and J by 5 bases; unmatched bases: 6. Looked up from germline, CDR1 is LNHNV and CDR2 is YYDKDF (reference sequence). The CDR3 consists of 15 residues. The CDR3 is CATSRDPGGVNEQYF. CDR3 nucleotides: TGTGCCACCAGCAGAGACCCCGGGGGGGTCAACGAGCAGTACTTC.

This chain links TRBV12-5 with TRBJ2-7; D is ambiguous. The CDR3 contains 16 residues. Germline loops: CDR1 LGHNT, CDR2 FRNRAP. With 3 bases removed from V and 4 bases from J, the gap between germline ends came to 19 bases. The CDR3 protein is CASGLPRFLVGYEQYF. CDR3 nucleotides: TGTGCTAGTGGTTTACCGAGGTTTTTAGTTGGTTACGAGCAGTACTTC.

The rearrangement joins TRBV6-1 to TRBJ1-5, with D possibly matching TRBD1 (5 bases). V was cut by 4 bases and J by 1 base, with 11 bases left in between. Germline V lookup: CDR1 MNHNS, CDR2 SASEGT. This CDR3 is built from 15 residues. CDR3 in DNA: TGTGCCAGCAGTGTTAGGGGCACGAGCAATCAGCCCCAGCATTTT. Translated: CASSVRGTSNQPQHF.

This clone is categorized as medium-sized. The chain employs TRBV7-3 and TRBJ1-6; 9 bases fit TRBD1. This CDR3 has 16 amino acids. The germline V gene has CDR1 SGHTA and CDR2 FQGTGA. J was trimmed by 1 base and V by 5 bases; bases with no gene match: 3. The CDR3 reads CASSRDRGSYNSPLHF. In nucleotides, the CDR3 is TGTGCCAGCAGCCGCGACAGGGGGTCCTATAATTCACCCCTCCACTTT.

The chain uses TRBV5-4 and TRBJ2-1, with a weak D call TRBD2 (6 bases). The germline V gene encodes CDR1 SGHNT and CDR2 YYREEE (reference sequence). V lost 3 bases to trimming and J lost 0 bases, with 19 bases between them. The CDR3 is 18 amino acids. This CDR3 reads CASSSGGGSASSYNEQFF. CDR3 coding DNA: TGTGCCAGCAGCTCTGGGGGAGGCTCCGCGAGCTCCTACAATGAGCAGTTCTTC. Full variable domain (missing parts from reference TRBV5-4 and TRBJ2-1): ETGVTQSPTHLIKTRGQQVTLRCSSQSGHNTVSWYQQALGQGPQFIFQYYREEENGRGNFPPRFSGLQFPNYSSELNVNALELDDSALYLCASSSGGGSASSYNEQFFGPGTRLTVL.